A single sample is the source of the 10 T cell receptor beta chains below, sequenced in a study of blood T cell repertoires in COVID-19. Method: immunoSEQ multiplex PCR; TCRdb's copy keeps in-frame clones and lacks some. The sample holds about 180,000 clones, around 80% seen once. The sample taken for sequencing was peripheral blood. The receptors were sampled from a woman of 80 years or more with COVID-19, enrolled during active disease.

This clone came up a few times. The chain links TRBV7-9 to TRBJ2-5; D is uncertain. This CDR3 comprises 12 residues. Germline CDR1 and CDR2: SEHNR and FQNEAQ (reference sequence). Trimming cost V 5 bases and J 2 bases, with 6 bases left between them. The CDR3 sequence: CASSDLQETQYF. The CDR3 DNA sequence: TGTGCCAGCAGCGACTTGCAAGAGACCCAGTACTTC.

V and J are TRBV28 and TRBJ2-7; tentatively, D is TRBD1 (6 bases). The CDR3 totals 15 residues. CDR1 MDHEN and CDR2 SYDVKM come from the germline V gene. Trimming took 1 base from V and 0 from J, leaving 10 bases between them. The CDR3 reads CASSLSGVSSYEQYF. The CDR3 DNA follows: TGTGCCAGCAGTTTATCAGGGGTCTCCTCCTACGAGCAGTACTTC.

Here the CDR3 DNA reads TGTGCCAGCAGCTTGGGGCCGGGACACCTCTCCTACGAGCAGTACTTC. It is translated as CASSLGPGHLSYEQYF. The chain combines TRBV5-5 with TRBJ2-7; possibly TRBD1 for D (6 bases). Germline V lookup: CDR1 SGHKS, CDR2 YYEKEE (reference sequence). The CDR3 covers 16 residues. Trimming took off 0 bases at V and 0 bases at J, with 13 bases between the two ends.

The rearrangement joins TRBV7-2 to TRBJ2-7; 10 bases match TRBD1. J gave up 3 bases and V 4 bases, and 3 bases lay outside the gene matches. The germline CDR1 and CDR2 sequences are SGHTA and FQGNSA. The CDR3 totals 14 residues. The CDR3 is CASSSDRGVYEQYF. Written as DNA, the CDR3 is TGTGCCAGCAGCTCGGACAGGGGGGTCTACGAGCAGTACTTC. Using reference TRBV7-2 and TRBJ2-7 for the parts outside the CDR3, the full variable domain is GAGVSQSPSNKVTEKGKDVELRCDPISGHTALYWYRQSLGQGLEFLIYFQGNSAPDKSGLPSDRFSAERTGGSVSTLTIQRTQQEDSAVYLCASSSDRGVYEQYFGPGTRLTVT.

The rearrangement uses TRBV4-2 and TRBJ2-3; 7 nucleotides align to TRBD2. The germline V gene has CDR1 LGHNA and CDR2 YNFKEQ. Germline trimming cut 0 bases from V and 2 bases from J; bases unmatched to any gene: 5. CDR3 size: 16 residues. The CDR3 coding sequence is TGTGCCAGCAGCCAAGAGTGGGGGGGGTACACAGATACGCAGTATTTT. It translates to CASSQEWGGYTDTQYF.

The rearrangement joins TRBV5-4 to TRBJ2-2; 7 bases are a match to TRBD1. The CDR3 spans 15 residues. The germline CDR1 and CDR2 sequences are SGHNT and YYREEE (reference sequence). The junction had 4 bases not matched to a gene; V was cut back by 4 bases and J by 1 base. This chain's CDR3 is CASSTRTGNTGELFF. The CDR3 DNA sequence: TGTGCCAGCAGCACCAGGACAGGGAACACCGGGGAGCTGTTTTTT.

The V gene is TRBV2, the J gene TRBJ1-5; TRBD1 agrees at 7 bases. Trimming took 5 bases from V and 0 from J; bases not matched to a gene: 7. This CDR3 region has 16 residues. Germline-derived CDR1 and CDR2 are SNHLY and FYNNEI. CDR3 loop: CASSRTGIDSNQPQHF. CDR3 DNA sequence: TGTGCCAGCAGTCGGACAGGAATCGATAGCAATCAGCCCCAGCATTTT.

The gene calls are TRBV5-4 and TRBJ2-1, with 14 bases that match TRBD2. The CDR3 runs 16 residues. The germline CDR1 and CDR2 sequences are SGHNT and YYREEE (reference sequence). Trimming at V came to 5 bases and at J to 8 bases, leaving 9 bases not matched to a gene. The CDR3 reads CASREGLAGVLYEQFF. In nucleotides, the CDR3 is TGTGCCAGCAGGGAGGGACTAGCGGGAGTGTTGTATGAGCAGTTCTTC.

J is TRBJ2-3 and V is TRBV2; 12 positions agree with TRBD2. The germline CDR1 and CDR2 sequences are SNHLY and FYNNEI. The CDR3 has 15 residues. With 6 bases clipped from V and 2 bases from J, the junction kept 3 bases outside the gene matches. The CDR3 DNA follows: TGTGCCAGCAGCGGACTAGCGGGGCTCACAGATACGCAGTATTTT. This sequence encodes CASSGLAGLTDTQYF.

The genes are TRBV13 and TRBJ2-7; the D gene is possibly TRBD1 (5 bases). V was cut by 10 bases and J by 3 bases, with 10 bases left in between. Germline assignment: CDR1 PRHDT and CDR2 FYEKMQ (reference sequence). The CDR3 extends over 11 amino acids. This CDR3 reads CATTVFYEQYF. The CDR3 DNA reads TGTGCCACGACAGTGTTCTACGAGCAGTACTTC.